This TCR beta chain was observed in a study of cytomegalovirus exposure and HLA in healthy donors. With respect to this clone: What it recognizes is unknown.

TCRdb's copy holds only in-frame clones and misses some; the assay was immunoSEQ multiplex PCR. This table has about 170,000 clones, nearly 90% appearing once. Germline loops: CDR1 MDHEN, CDR2 SYDVKM. V lost 6 bases, J lost 8 bases, and 9 bases stayed unmatched. This CDR3 is 15 amino acids long. Findings of the study overall: There were a few CMV-associated chains whose specificity for CMV antigens was confirmed in vitro. It was reported that the classifier diagnosed cytomegalovirus status with high specificity and sensitivity in both the original and validation cohorts. Among TCR beta chains, those listed as cytomegalovirus-associated numbered roughly 150.

Sequencing was carried out using PBMCs. The TCR originated in a young woman in good health and CMV-seropositive. The J gene is TRBJ1-4, the V gene TRBV28; the match to TRBD1 covers 10 bases. In DNA, the CDR3 is TGTGCCAGCAGCCGTCTCGGGACAGGGGACGAAAAACTGTTTTTT. Residues: CASSRLGTGDEKLFF.